This T cell receptor beta chain was retrieved from a study of human T cells and chemical hapten exposure. As for the study in general: Diphenylcyclopropenone doses were given weekly to the scalps of patients across the approximately 24-week study.

Per the germline V gene, CDR1 is SGHTA and CDR2 is FQGNSA. This CDR3 is built from 12 residues. V was shortened by 6 bases and J by 6 bases, with 12 bases between the two germline ends. This clonotype was found a few times. The antigen is undetermined. Stated time point: pre-sensitization, week 0. The treatment is: therapeutic diphenylcyclopropenone sensitization with weekly scalp DPC. Those who donated were patients with alopecia, 18 to 70 years of age, and suitable for DPC. Study outcomes and limitations: Counts of expanded TCRs (at PT1) showed a positive correlation with patch test score.

TCRdb re-called the RACE reads with MiXCR, one entry per CDR3 protein. Of about 180,000 distinct CDR3 sequences listed, around 30% are singletons. This sequence was found in a woman aged 25-40 years with alopecia areata. Some clones in this sample may be carry-over from other donors' samples. This material consisted of whole blood, taken in connection with sensitization to the hapten diphenylcyclopropenone (DPC). This chain uses TRBV7-2 with TRBJ2-7; unclear D gene. The CDR3 region is CASSYLRSEQYF. The CDR3 nucleotides are TGTGCCAGCAGTTACTTGAGGTCCGAGCAGTACTTC.